The 15 T cell receptor beta chains below all came from one sample that was sequenced in a study of regulatory T cells in long-lasting Graves disease. Time point reported: persistent/refractory GD, antithyroid drugs over 5 years with positive TRAb. PBMC-derived RNA was used for the TCR library. Building of the TCR beta libraries involved iRepertoire HTBI primers and Arm-PCR of CDR3 regions. TCRdb analysed the multiplex PCR reads with MiXCR anew, one entry per CDR3 protein. The sample holds about 340,000 distinct CDR3 sequences, less than 20% seen once. This specimen was peripheral blood mononuclear cells (PBMCs), taken when the disease was refractory, from a patient treated with antithyroid drugs. The receptors come from a female donor with Graves disease.

This clonotype turned up a few times. The junction does not match germline at one end; this may be a read error. The CDR3 bases are TGCAGTCCGGCCCTCTCCCACGAGCAGTACTTC. This sequence encodes CSPALSHEQYF. This sequence joins TRBV20-1 and TRBJ2-7; D gene uncertain. CDR1 is DFQATT and CDR2 is SNEGSKA in the germline V gene (reference sequence). CDR3 length: 11 residues.

This clonotype showed up many times. This chain connects TRBV12-3 or TRBV12-4 to TRBJ2-7; D is tentatively TRBD1 or TRBD2 (5 bases each). The CDR3 is made up of 15 amino acids. Trimming shortened V by 4 bases and J by 2 bases, and 15 bases separated the two germline ends. The CDR3 coding sequence is TGTGCCAGCAGTTCGCCGGGGACGTACGCCTACGAGCAGTACTTC. Protein product: CASSSPGTYAYEQYF.

This clonotype was found many times. V is TRBV20-1 and J is TRBJ2-5, with 10 nucleotides matching TRBD1. This CDR3 spans 15 amino acids. J lost 1 base, V lost 0 bases, and 2 bases had no gene match. Germline V gives CDR1 DFQATT, CDR2 SNEGSKA (reference sequence). The CDR3 here is CSARDRDRGQETQYF. CDR3 sequence (DNA): TGCAGTGCTAGAGATAGGGACAGGGGCCAAGAGACCCAGTACTTC.

The chain links TRBV6-1 to TRBJ2-7; possible D gene TRBD2, 5 bases. The germline V gene has CDR1 MNHNS and CDR2 SASEGT. V was cut by 6 bases and J by 0 bases, with 15 bases left in between. This CDR3 is 15 amino acids long. The CDR3 loop reads CASRLISVSSYEQYF. DNA for the CDR3: TGTGCCAGCAGACTTATTAGCGTGAGCTCCTACGAGCAGTACTTC.

The chain employs TRBV4-3 and TRBJ1-2; possible D gene TRBD1, 5 bases. V shed 2 bases and J shed 2 bases, with 18 bases lying between them. The CDR3 is 17 residues long. Germline loops: CDR1 LGHNA, CDR2 YSLEER. The CDR3 loop is CASSQNSGRAGNYGYTF. The DNA of the CDR3 is TGCGCCAGCAGCCAAAATTCAGGCCGTGCAGGGAACTATGGCTACACCTTC.

This clonotype was counted only a few times. This sequence joins TRBV6-1 and TRBJ2-7, with 7 bases matching TRBD1. J gave up 4 bases and V 6 bases, and 6 bases lay outside the gene matches. Germline CDR1 reads MNHNS; CDR2 reads SASEGT. The CDR3 consists of 13 residues. DNA of the CDR3: TGTGCCAGCAGGGGGGACAGCCATTACGAGCAGTACTTC. Translated: CASRGDSHYEQYF.

The J gene is TRBJ1-2, the V gene TRBV4-3; D is uncertain. Trimming cost V 0 bases and J 4 bases, with 9 bases left between them. The germline gives CDR1 LGHNA, CDR2 YSLEER. The length of the CDR3 is 14 residues. The CDR3 nucleotides are TGCGCCAGCAGCCAAGATTCCAGCTCCTATGGCTACACCTTC. As protein: CASSQDSSSYGYTF.

This clonotype has a count of ten or more. This chain connects TRBV6-1 to TRBJ1-2; D unclear. CDR1 and CDR2 from the germline V gene are MNHNS and SASEGT. Trimming pared 3 bases from V and 2 bases from J, leaving 4 bases between. This CDR3 spans 12 amino acids. CDR3 residues: CASSDRNYGYTF. DNA of the CDR3: TGTGCCAGCAGTGACAGAAACTATGGCTACACCTTC.

The J gene is TRBJ2-5, the V gene TRBV20-1; D unresolved. V was trimmed by 0 bases and J by 5 bases, leaving 13 bases between them. CDR1 DFQATT and CDR2 SNEGSKA come from the germline V gene (reference sequence). This CDR3 has 14 amino acids. CDR3: CSARDVLGYETQYF. The CDR3 DNA sequence: TGCAGTGCTAGAGATGTCTTAGGGTACGAGACCCAGTACTTC.

This clonotype was counted only a few times. This sequence joins TRBV29-1 and TRBJ2-7, with 12 bases identical to TRBD2. The germline V gene encodes CDR1 SQVTM and CDR2 ANQGSEA. J was trimmed by 6 bases and V by 6 bases; bases with no gene match: 9. The CDR3 contains 14 residues. As DNA, the CDR3 is TGCAGCGTACCGAAGACTAGCGGGAGCTCCGAGCAGTACTTC. Translating gives CSVPKTSGSSEQYF.

This clonotype was observed a few times. The chain is built from TRBV11-2 and TRBJ2-3, with D possibly being TRBD2 (6 bases). Deletions cut 5 bases from V and 5 bases from J, with 20 bases between. From germline, CDR1 is SGHAT and CDR2 FQNNGV. The CDR3 extends over 16 amino acids. Here the CDR3 reads CASSPSGGKRQDTQYF. CDR3 DNA: TGTGCCAGCAGCCCCAGTGGAGGGAAGCGGCAAGATACGCAGTATTTT.

In its sample, this clonotype was seen a few times. J is TRBJ2-7 and V is TRBV27; D is undetermined. V was trimmed by 3 bases and J by 0 bases, leaving 15 bases between them. Looked up from germline, CDR1 is MNHEY and CDR2 is SMNVEV (reference sequence). This CDR3 region has 16 residues. CDR3 protein: CASSFSSGRSSYEQYF. The CDR3 DNA sequence: TGTGCCAGCAGTTTTAGCTCGGGTAGGAGCTCCTACGAGCAGTACTTC.

This clonotype was seen more than once but under ten times. The chain has TRBV5-6 and TRBJ1-5; D is undetermined. V was cut by 5 bases and J by 5 bases, with 20 bases left in between. The length of the CDR3 is 16 residues. The germline CDR1 and CDR2 sequences are SGHDT and YYEEEE. CDR3 residues: CASSSQGSRAYQPQHF. The DNA of the CDR3 is TGTGCCAGCAGTTCCCAAGGTAGCAGAGCTTATCAGCCCCAGCATTTT.

On this clonotype: This may be a read error: a much more frequent sequence differs by one nucleotide. No conserved phenylalanine or tryptophan ends this CDR3, so it is likely a read error. V gene TRBV7-9 combines with J gene TRBJ1-1; D may be TRBD1 (6 bases). This CDR3 region has 14 residues. V gave up 5 bases and J gave up 3 bases, with 13 bases separating them. From germline, CDR1 is SEHNR and CDR2 FQNEAQ (reference sequence). CDR3 loop: CASSQGHYYTEAFS. CDR3 nucleotide sequence: TGTGCCAGCAGCCAGGGACACTATTACACTGAAGCTTTCTCT.

The J gene is TRBJ1-1, the V gene TRBV6-1; possible D gene TRBD1, 6 bases. The germline gives CDR1 MNHNS, CDR2 SASEGT. Trimming pared 5 bases from V and 5 bases from J, leaving 15 bases between. The CDR3 is 14 amino acids. CDR3 sequence: CASSLNRVGTEAFF. CDR3 bases: TGTGCCAGCAGTCTCAACAGGGTTGGGACTGAAGCTTTCTTT.